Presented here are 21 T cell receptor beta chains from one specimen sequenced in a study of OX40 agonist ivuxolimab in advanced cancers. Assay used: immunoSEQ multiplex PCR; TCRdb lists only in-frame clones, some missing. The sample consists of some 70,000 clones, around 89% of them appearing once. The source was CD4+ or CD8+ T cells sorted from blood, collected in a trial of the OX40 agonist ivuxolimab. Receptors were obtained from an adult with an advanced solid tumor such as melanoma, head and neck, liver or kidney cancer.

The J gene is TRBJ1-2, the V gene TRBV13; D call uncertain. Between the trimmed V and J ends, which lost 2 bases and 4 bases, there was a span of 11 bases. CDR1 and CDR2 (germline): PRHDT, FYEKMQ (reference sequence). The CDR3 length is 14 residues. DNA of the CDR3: TGTGCCAGCAGCTTAAGGGCCCGTGGCTATGGCTACACCTTC. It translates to CASSLRARGYGYTF. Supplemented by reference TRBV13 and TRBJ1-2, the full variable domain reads AAGVIQSPRHLIKEKRETATLKCYPIPRHDTVYWYQQGPGQDPQFLISFYEKMQSDKGSIPDRFSAQQFSDYHSELNMSSLELGDSALYFCASSLRARGYGYTFGSGTRLTVV.

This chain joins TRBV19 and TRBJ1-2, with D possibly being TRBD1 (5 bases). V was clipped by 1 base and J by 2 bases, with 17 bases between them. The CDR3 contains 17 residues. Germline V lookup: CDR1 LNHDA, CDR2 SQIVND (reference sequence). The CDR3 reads CASSIVLKRGENYGYTF. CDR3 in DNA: TGTGCCAGTAGTATAGTGCTAAAGCGGGGCGAAAACTATGGCTACACCTTC.

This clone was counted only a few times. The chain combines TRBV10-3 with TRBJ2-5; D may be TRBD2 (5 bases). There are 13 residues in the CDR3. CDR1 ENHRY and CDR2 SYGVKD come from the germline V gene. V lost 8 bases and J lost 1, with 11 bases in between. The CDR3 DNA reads TGTGCCATCGCCCGGGGTTTCCAAGAGACCCAGTACTTC. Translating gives CAIARGFQETQYF.

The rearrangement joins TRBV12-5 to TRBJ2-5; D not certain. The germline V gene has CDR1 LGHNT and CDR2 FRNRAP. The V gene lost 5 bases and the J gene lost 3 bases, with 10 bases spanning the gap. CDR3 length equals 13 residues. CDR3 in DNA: TGTGCTAGTGGTCCCCGGATAGAAGAGACCCAGTACTTC. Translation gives CASGPRIEETQYF.

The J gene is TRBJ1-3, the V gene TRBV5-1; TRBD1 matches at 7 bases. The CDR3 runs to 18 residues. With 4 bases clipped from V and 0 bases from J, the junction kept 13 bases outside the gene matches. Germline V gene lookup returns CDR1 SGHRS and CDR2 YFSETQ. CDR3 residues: CASSREPQGKYSGNTIYF. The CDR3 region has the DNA TGCGCCAGCAGCAGAGAGCCACAGGGGAAATACTCTGGAAACACCATATATTTT.

DNA for the CDR3: TGTGCCAGCAGCTTATCGGAGGGCCCCTACAATGAGCAGTTCTTC. The encoded protein is CASSLSEGPYNEQFF. The V gene is TRBV7-7, the J gene TRBJ2-1; TRBD2 is a possible D gene (6 bases). CDR1 and CDR2 from the germline V gene are SSHAT and FNYEAQ (reference sequence). The ends were cut back, 2 bases at V and 2 bases at J, with 10 bases in the middle. The CDR3 totals 15 residues.

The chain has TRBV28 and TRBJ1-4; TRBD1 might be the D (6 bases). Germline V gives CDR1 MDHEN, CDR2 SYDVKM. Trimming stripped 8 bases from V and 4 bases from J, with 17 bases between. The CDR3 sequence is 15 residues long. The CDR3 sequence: CASGGLGAVNEKLFF. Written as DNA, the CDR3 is TGTGCCAGCGGGGGCTTAGGGGCCGTTAATGAAAAACTGTTTTTT.

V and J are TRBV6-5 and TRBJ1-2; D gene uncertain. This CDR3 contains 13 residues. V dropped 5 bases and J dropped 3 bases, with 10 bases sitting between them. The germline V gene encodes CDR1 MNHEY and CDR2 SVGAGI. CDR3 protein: CASSPTLDYGYTF. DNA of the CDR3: TGTGCCAGCAGTCCGACATTGGACTATGGCTACACCTTC.

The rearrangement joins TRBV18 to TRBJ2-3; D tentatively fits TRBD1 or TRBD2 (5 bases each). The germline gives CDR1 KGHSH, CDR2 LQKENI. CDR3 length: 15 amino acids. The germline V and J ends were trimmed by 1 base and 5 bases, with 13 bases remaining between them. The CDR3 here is CASSPQGPPGDTQYF. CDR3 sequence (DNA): TGTGCCAGCTCACCACAGGGACCACCGGGAGATACGCAGTATTTT.

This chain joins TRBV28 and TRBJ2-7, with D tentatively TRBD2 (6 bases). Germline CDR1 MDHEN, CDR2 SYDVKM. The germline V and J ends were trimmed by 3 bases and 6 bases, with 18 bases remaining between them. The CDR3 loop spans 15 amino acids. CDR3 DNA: TGTGCCAGCAGTTTCCCCCCCAGGCCGCGGGGCGAGCAGTACTTC. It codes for CASSFPPRPRGEQYF.

CDR3 residues: CASSFFGGGGYTF. DNA for the CDR3: TGTGCCAGCAGCTTTTTTGGTGGTGGCGGCTACACCTTC. The chain joins TRBV5-6 to TRBJ1-2, with D uncertain. Per germline, CDR1 SGHDT and CDR2 YYEEEE. Trimming took 2 bases from V and 8 from J, leaving 13 bases between them. The CDR3 has 13 residues.

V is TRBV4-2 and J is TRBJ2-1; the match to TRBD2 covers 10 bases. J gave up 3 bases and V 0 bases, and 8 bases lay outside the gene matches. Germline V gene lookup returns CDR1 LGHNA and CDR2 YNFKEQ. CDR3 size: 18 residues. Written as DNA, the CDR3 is TGTGCCAGCAGCCAAGATTGGCTAGCGGGAGCGCTCTACAATGAGCAGTTCTTC. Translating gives CASSQDWLAGALYNEQFF.

In nucleotides, the CDR3 is TGTGCCAGTAGGAATCGGGGGACTAACTCCTACGAGCAGTACTTC. This encodes CASRNRGTNSYEQYF. The chain couples TRBV19 to TRBJ2-7, with 7 bases lining up with TRBD2. Germline assignment: CDR1 LNHDA and CDR2 SQIVND (reference sequence). V lost 6 bases to trimming and J lost 0 bases; unmatched junction nucleotides: 8. CDR3 length equals 15 residues.

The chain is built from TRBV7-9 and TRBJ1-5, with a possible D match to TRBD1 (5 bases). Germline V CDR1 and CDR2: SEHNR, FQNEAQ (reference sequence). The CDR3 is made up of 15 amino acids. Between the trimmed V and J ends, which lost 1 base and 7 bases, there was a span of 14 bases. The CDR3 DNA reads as TGTGCCAGCAGCTTAGAGGGCCAGGGCGGCCAGCCCCAGCATTTT. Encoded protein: CASSLEGQGGQPQHF.

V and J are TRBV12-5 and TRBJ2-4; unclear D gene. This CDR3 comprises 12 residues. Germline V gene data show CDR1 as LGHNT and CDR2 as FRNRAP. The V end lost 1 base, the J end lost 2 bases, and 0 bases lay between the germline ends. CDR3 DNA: TGTGCTAGTGGTTTGGCCAAAAACATTCAGTACTTC. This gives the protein CASGLAKNIQYF.

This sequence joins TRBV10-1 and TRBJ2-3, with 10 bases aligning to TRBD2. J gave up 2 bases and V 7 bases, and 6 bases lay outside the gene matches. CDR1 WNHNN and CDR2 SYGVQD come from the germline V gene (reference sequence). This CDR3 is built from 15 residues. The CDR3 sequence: CASNPAGGDTDTQYF. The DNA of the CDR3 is TGCGCCAGCAACCCAGCGGGAGGGGACACAGATACGCAGTATTTT.

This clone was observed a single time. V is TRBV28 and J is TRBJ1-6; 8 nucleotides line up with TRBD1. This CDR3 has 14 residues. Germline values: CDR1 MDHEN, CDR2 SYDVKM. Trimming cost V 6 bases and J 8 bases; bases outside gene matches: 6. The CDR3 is CASSPGQGYSPLHF. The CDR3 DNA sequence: TGTGCCAGCAGCCCTGGACAGGGATATTCACCCCTCCACTTT.

In DNA, the CDR3 is TGCGCCAGCAGCATATTAGCGGGGGAGCAGTTCTTC. Amino acid sequence: CASSILAGEQFF. V gene TRBV5-1 combines with J gene TRBJ2-1; the match to TRBD2 covers 8 bases. CDR3 size: 12 residues. Germline V gene sequence: CDR1 SGHRS, CDR2 YFSETQ. J was trimmed by 10 bases and V by 4 bases; bases with no gene match: 4.

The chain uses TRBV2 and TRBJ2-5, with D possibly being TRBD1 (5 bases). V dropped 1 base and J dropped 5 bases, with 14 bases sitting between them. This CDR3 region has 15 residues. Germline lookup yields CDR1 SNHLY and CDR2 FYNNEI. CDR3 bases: TGTGCCAGCAGTGAAGACGTCAGGGCGACGGAGACCCAGTACTTC. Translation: CASSEDVRATETQYF.

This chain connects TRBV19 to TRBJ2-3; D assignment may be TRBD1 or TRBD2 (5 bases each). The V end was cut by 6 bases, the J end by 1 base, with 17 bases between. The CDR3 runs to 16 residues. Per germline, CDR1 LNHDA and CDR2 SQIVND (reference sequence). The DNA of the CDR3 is TGTGCCAGTAGCGGGGACCCCCAGAGAGGCACAGATACGCAGTATTTT. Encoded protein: CASSGDPQRGTDTQYF.

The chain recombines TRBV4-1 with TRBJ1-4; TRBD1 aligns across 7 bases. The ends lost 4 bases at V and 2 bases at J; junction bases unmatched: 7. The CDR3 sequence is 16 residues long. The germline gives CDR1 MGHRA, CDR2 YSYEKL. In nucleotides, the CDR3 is TGCGCCAGCAGCCGGTCGACAGGGAGGACTAATGAAAAACTGTTTTTT. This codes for CASSRSTGRTNEKLFF.